This T cell receptor beta chain was retrieved from a study of tumor-infiltrating lymphocytes in primary liver carcinoma. From germline, CDR1 is SGHAT and CDR2 FQNNGV. The CDR3 is made up of 12 amino acids. This clonotype has ten or more counts. This may be a read error, as it is one base from a much larger clone. TCR beta cDNA was prepared out of 500 ng total RNA by means of a constant-region primer. Three nested multiplex PCR rounds, a slightly modified ARM-PCR, produced the libraries for TCR beta. Use of TRBV1-TRBV30 forward primers with a C-beta reverse primer characterized the first two PCR rounds, which lasted 10 cycles each. TCRdb passed the multiplex PCR reads through MiXCR, listing each CDR3 protein once. This table has 65,000 to 90,000 distinct CDR3 sequences, over 60% appearing once. Investigators took RNA and DNA out together from 20-30 mg of unsorted bulk tissue.

Sequencing input: liver tumor tissue from sampling region 1. The subset is: tumor region T1, superior pole. This sequence originates from a man aged 35-49 years with primary liver carcinoma and hepatitis B virus infection. The chain joins TRBV11-2 to TRBJ2-1; D remains ambiguous. In DNA form, the CDR3 reads TGTGCCAGCGGCTTCAGAGGATATGAGCAGTTCTTC. This translates into CASGFRGYEQFF.